The source of this TCR beta chain is a study of blood T cell repertoires in COVID-19. Study-wide context: In each case, the material was cDNA or gDNA derived from T cells, B-cell-depleted T cells, or PBMCs.

TCRdb's table, derived via immunoSEQ multiplex PCR, lists solely in-frame clones and lacks some. The sample contains some 160,000 clones, approximately 84% of which appear only once. J gave up 6 bases and V 4 bases, and 4 bases lay outside the gene matches. Germline CDR1 reads SNHLY; CDR2 reads FYNNEI. The CDR3 runs 14 residues. V gene TRBV2 combines with J gene TRBJ2-3, with 10 bases lining up with TRBD1. The sequenced sample consisted of peripheral blood. The sequence was collected from a woman of 80 years or more with COVID-19, enrolled during active disease. The DNA of the CDR3 is TGTGCCAGCAGTGTAGGGACAGGGGAGGATACGCAGTATTTT. It is translated as CASSVGTGEDTQYF.